The sequence of this T cell receptor (beta chain) was determined in a study of T cells in Graves' hyperthyroidism and ophthalmopathy. As for the study in general: Sampling of peripheral blood happened at initial diagnosis, prior to any treatment. General observations from the study: Also found in blood were most expanded thyroid clonotypes above 0.001.

TCR beta CDR3 region amplification was performed from RNA transcripts. First-round RT-PCR of the TCR CDR3 relied on the HTBI primer set. TCRdb ran MiXCR on the multiplex PCR reads and lists one entry per CDR3 protein. The data contain fewer than 550,000 distinct CDR3 sequences, approximately 15% of them singletons. As regards this clonotype: Its cognate antigen is unknown.

The trim removed 7 bases at V and 10 bases at J, leaving 9 bases unmatched. The CDR3 contains 13 residues. Germline V gene lookup returns CDR1 MNHEY and CDR2 SVGEGT. Uncontrolled infections, other autoimmune diseases, pregnancy or lactation led to exclusion of patients. This TCR came from a woman between 18 and 29 years old with Graves' hyperthyroidism. The chain uses TRBV6-2 or TRBV6-3 and TRBJ2-3; 9 positions match TRBD2. The sequencing input was blood. DNA of the CDR3: TGTGCCAGCACCGGAGGCGGGAGGGATGCGCAGTATTTT. Its protein is CASTGGGRDAQYF.